A selection of T cell receptor beta chains follows, all from one sample in a study of cytomegalovirus exposure and HLA in healthy donors. The table came from immunoSEQ multiplex PCR; TCRdb's copy has only in-frame clones and leaves some out. The sample has roughly 150,000 clones; about 87% are singletons. Sequencing was done on a sample of PBMCs. Every receptor here comes from a man aged 18 to 30 in good health and CMV-seropositive. Each CDR3 is given with its conserved first and last residue. The order of the fields is D gene, clone size, J gene, V gene, CDR3 DNA, CDR3 protein. D genes are given only for firm matches. A clone size is listed for some rows: how often the clone was seen (once, few, many), or a class if it is expanded.

d_call: NA; clone_size: NA; j_call: TRBJ1-6; v_call: TRBV7-2; cdr3_nt: TGTGCCAGCAGCTTAGTTCGGGGATACGGTTCACCCCTCCACTTT; cdr3_aa: CASSLVRGYGSPLHF
d_call: NA; clone_size: NA; j_call: TRBJ1-3; v_call: TRBV27; cdr3_nt: TGTGCCAGCAGTTTATCTGGGGCCCGAACGTCGGAAAGCACCATATATTTT; cdr3_aa: CASSLSGARTSESTIYF
d_call: NA; clone_size: NA; j_call: TRBJ2-5; v_call: TRBV7-3; cdr3_nt: TGTGCCAGCAGCTTATTGGGGGGCCAAGAGACCCAGTACTTC; cdr3_aa: CASSLLGGQETQYF
d_call: NA; clone_size: NA; j_call: TRBJ2-5; v_call: TRBV5-1; cdr3_nt: TGCGCCAGCAGCTTGATTTCCCCAAGCGGTGGGGAGACCCAGTACTTC; cdr3_aa: CASSLISPSGGETQYF
d_call: TRBD1; clone_size: NA; j_call: TRBJ1-1; v_call: TRBV6-1; cdr3_nt: TGTGCCAGCAGATTGTCTACAGGGGCGAACACTGAAGCTTTCTTT; cdr3_aa: CASRLSTGANTEAFF
d_call: TRBD1; clone_size: NA; j_call: TRBJ2-5; v_call: TRBV2; cdr3_nt: TGTGCCAGCAGTGCCGTTGGTGGCAGGGGGCAGGAGACCCAGTACTTC; cdr3_aa: CASSAVGGRGQETQYF
d_call: TRBD1; clone_size: NA; j_call: TRBJ1-4; v_call: TRBV7-9; cdr3_nt: TGTGCCAGCAGCTTAGCTTCTTCGGGACAGCCTAATGAAAAACTGTTTTTT; cdr3_aa: CASSLASSGQPNEKLFF
d_call: TRBD1; clone_size: NA; j_call: TRBJ2-1; v_call: TRBV2; cdr3_nt: TGTGCCAGCTGGGACAGTCCCTACAATGAGCAGTTCTTC; cdr3_aa: CASWDSPYNEQFF
d_call: NA; clone_size: NA; j_call: TRBJ2-3; v_call: TRBV2; cdr3_nt: TGTGCCAGCAGTGAGTTTACCGCCCAGAGGGCGCAGTATTTT; cdr3_aa: CASSEFTAQRAQYF
d_call: TRBD2; clone_size: NA; j_call: TRBJ2-3; v_call: TRBV7-8; cdr3_nt: TGTGCCAGCAGCCCTCAGCGGGGGGGCCGGGATACGCAGTATTTT; cdr3_aa: CASSPQRGGRDTQYF
d_call: NA; clone_size: NA; j_call: TRBJ1-2; v_call: TRBV28; cdr3_nt: TGTGCCGCTCAGCAGATACAGGACTATGGCTACACCTTC; cdr3_aa: CAAQQIQDYGYTF
d_call: NA; clone_size: NA; j_call: TRBJ2-3; v_call: TRBV4-1; cdr3_nt: TGCGCCAGCAGCCAAGATTTCGGGGGATCGGGCACAGATACGCAGTATTTT; cdr3_aa: CASSQDFGGSGTDTQYF
d_call: NA; clone_size: NA; j_call: TRBJ1-4; v_call: TRBV5-1; cdr3_nt: TGCGCCAGCAGCTCCGGGGGGACAACTAATGAAAAACTGTTTTTT; cdr3_aa: CASSSGGTTNEKLFF
d_call: NA; clone_size: NA; j_call: TRBJ2-5; v_call: TRBV5-6; cdr3_nt: TGTGCCAGCAGCTTGGGGGTTACGGGGGAGACCCAGTACTTC; cdr3_aa: CASSLGVTGETQYF
d_call: NA; clone_size: NA; j_call: TRBJ2-7; v_call: TRBV18; cdr3_nt: TGTGCCAGCTCACCGGGGGGGCGACTTGGCGAGCAGTACTTC; cdr3_aa: CASSPGGRLGEQYF
d_call: NA; clone_size: NA; j_call: TRBJ2-3; v_call: TRBV6-1; cdr3_nt: TGTGCCAGCAGTGGCCGGGTTAGCACAGATACGCAGTATTTT; cdr3_aa: CASSGRVSTDTQYF
d_call: NA; clone_size: NA; j_call: TRBJ2-5; v_call: TRBV19; cdr3_nt: TGTGCCAGTACTGGGCCGCCAAAGTACGCGACCCAGTACTTC; cdr3_aa: CASTGPPKYATQYF
d_call: TRBD2; clone_size: NA; j_call: TRBJ2-7; v_call: TRBV15; cdr3_nt: TGTGCCACCAGTCTCAGCGGGCTGGGGGGGGAGCAGTACTTC; cdr3_aa: CATSLSGLGGEQYF
d_call: NA; clone_size: NA; j_call: TRBJ2-3; v_call: TRBV27; cdr3_nt: TGTGCCAGCAAACCCGGGACACTAATCACAGATACGCAGTATTTT; cdr3_aa: CASKPGTLITDTQYF
d_call: TRBD2; clone_size: NA; j_call: TRBJ2-3; v_call: TRBV10-1; cdr3_nt: TGCGCCAGCAGTGACCTCGGGGGGGGCACGCAGTATTTT; cdr3_aa: CASSDLGGGTQYF
d_call: TRBD1; clone_size: NA; j_call: TRBJ1-3; v_call: TRBV5-4; cdr3_nt: TGTGCCAGCAGCATCAGGACAGGGACGGGAAACACCATATATTTT; cdr3_aa: CASSIRTGTGNTIYF
d_call: TRBD1; clone_size: NA; j_call: TRBJ1-1; v_call: TRBV29-1; cdr3_nt: TGCAGCGTCGCGACGGGACAGACTGAAGCTTTCTTT; cdr3_aa: CSVATGQTEAFF
d_call: TRBD2; clone_size: NA; j_call: TRBJ2-5; v_call: TRBV18; cdr3_nt: TGTGCCAGCTCAGCCGGGACTAGCGGGGTGGCACCCCAGTACTTC; cdr3_aa: CASSAGTSGVAPQYF
d_call: TRBD1; clone_size: once; j_call: TRBJ1-1; v_call: TRBV7-8; cdr3_nt: TGTGCCAGCAGCTTAGAAGGGACAGGGGGGACTGAAGCTTTCTTT; cdr3_aa: CASSLEGTGGTEAFF
d_call: NA; clone_size: NA; j_call: TRBJ1-5; v_call: TRBV2; cdr3_nt: TGTGCCAGCAGTCTGTCAGGTAGCAATCAGCCCCAGCATTTT; cdr3_aa: CASSLSGSNQPQHF
d_call: NA; clone_size: NA; j_call: TRBJ1-5; v_call: TRBV6-6; cdr3_nt: TGTGCCAGCAGTTACTGGGGAGGGCAGCCCCAGCATTTT; cdr3_aa: CASSYWGGQPQHF
d_call: TRBD2; clone_size: NA; j_call: TRBJ2-7; v_call: TRBV25-1; cdr3_nt: TGTGCCAGCAGTCCTTCGGGGGGGGTCTTCTCCTACGAGCAGTACTTC; cdr3_aa: CASSPSGGVFSYEQYF
d_call: NA; clone_size: once; j_call: TRBJ1-4; v_call: TRBV27; cdr3_nt: TGTGCCAGCAGTTTATTCACCGGAGCAAATGAAAAACTGTTTTTT; cdr3_aa: CASSLFTGANEKLFF
d_call: NA; clone_size: NA; j_call: TRBJ2-3; v_call: TRBV5-6; cdr3_nt: TGTGCCAGCAGACCCCAGGGCTCCCCGCGAGATACGCAGTATTTT; cdr3_aa: CASRPQGSPRDTQYF
d_call: NA; clone_size: many; j_call: TRBJ2-7; v_call: TRBV27; cdr3_nt: TGTGCCAGCAGCAAAGTAACAGGTACCTACGAGCAGTACTTC; cdr3_aa: CASSKVTGTYEQYF
d_call: TRBD1; clone_size: NA; j_call: TRBJ1-1; v_call: TRBV6-5; cdr3_nt: TGTGCCAGCAGTTACTCGACAGGGGTCACTGAAGCTTTCTTT; cdr3_aa: CASSYSTGVTEAFF
d_call: NA; clone_size: few; j_call: TRBJ2-2; v_call: TRBV2; cdr3_nt: TGTGCCAGCAGTCCCCAGGAGATGGGGCACACCGGGGAGCTGTTTTTT; cdr3_aa: CASSPQEMGHTGELFF
d_call: NA; clone_size: few; j_call: TRBJ2-1; v_call: TRBV11-3; cdr3_nt: TGTGCCAGCAGCACCCGCAAGCTCGGGGACTCCTACAATGAGCAGTTCTTC; cdr3_aa: CASSTRKLGDSYNEQFF
d_call: TRBD2; clone_size: NA; j_call: TRBJ2-3; v_call: TRBV18; cdr3_nt: TGTGCCAGCTCACCAATGAGACTAGCGGGAAACACAGATACGCAGTATTTT; cdr3_aa: CASSPMRLAGNTDTQYF
d_call: NA; clone_size: NA; j_call: TRBJ2-2; v_call: TRBV11-2; cdr3_nt: TGTGCCAGCAGCACCGGAGGCACCGGGGAGCTGTTTTTT; cdr3_aa: CASSTGGTGELFF
d_call: TRBD2; clone_size: NA; j_call: TRBJ2-1; v_call: TRBV9; cdr3_nt: TGTGCCAGCAGCGGCGGGAGGGCCGGTATAGAGCAGTTCTTC; cdr3_aa: CASSGGRAGIEQFF
d_call: TRBD2; clone_size: NA; j_call: TRBJ2-3; v_call: TRBV2; cdr3_nt: TGTGCCAGCAATTTACTAGCGGGGGGGCTGTCAGATACGCAGTATTTT; cdr3_aa: CASNLLAGGLSDTQYF
d_call: NA; clone_size: NA; j_call: TRBJ2-2; v_call: TRBV14; cdr3_nt: TGTGCCAGCAGCCACCAGGGGTTTGGCGGGGAGCTGTTTTTT; cdr3_aa: CASSHQGFGGELFF
d_call: TRBD1; clone_size: NA; j_call: TRBJ1-2; v_call: TRBV19; cdr3_nt: TGTGCCAGTGGGGACAGACAAAGCTACACCTTC; cdr3_aa: CASGDRQSYTF
d_call: NA; clone_size: NA; j_call: TRBJ1-2; v_call: TRBV19; cdr3_nt: TGTGCCAGTAGGGAAGGAGTTTATGGCTACACCTTC; cdr3_aa: CASREGVYGYTF
d_call: TRBD2; clone_size: NA; j_call: TRBJ2-7; v_call: TRBV5-1; cdr3_nt: TGCGCCAGCAGCGGTAGCGGGGGCTTCCTGAGCTCCTACGAGCAGTACTTC; cdr3_aa: CASSGSGGFLSSYEQYF
d_call: TRBD2; clone_size: NA; j_call: TRBJ2-2; v_call: TRBV5-4; cdr3_nt: TGTGCCAGCAGCCTGGGACTAGCGGGGGTTCCCGGGGAGCTGTTTTTT; cdr3_aa: CASSLGLAGVPGELFF
d_call: TRBD2; clone_size: NA; j_call: TRBJ2-3; v_call: TRBV2; cdr3_nt: TGTGCCAGCAGTGAAGTAGCGGGGGTTCCCACAGATACGCAGTATTTT; cdr3_aa: CASSEVAGVPTDTQYF
d_call: TRBD2; clone_size: NA; j_call: TRBJ2-5; v_call: TRBV25-1; cdr3_nt: TGTGCCAGCAGTGAAGGGGGGGTAAGGGAGACCCAGTACTTC; cdr3_aa: CASSEGGVRETQYF
d_call: NA; clone_size: once; j_call: TRBJ1-2; v_call: TRBV6-5; cdr3_nt: TGTGCCAGCACCCGAGACAGCTTTGGCTACACCTTC; cdr3_aa: CASTRDSFGYTF
d_call: TRBD1; clone_size: NA; j_call: TRBJ1-2; v_call: TRBV27; cdr3_nt: TGTGCCAGCAGTTTTTCCGGGACAGGGGTCTATGGCTACACCTTC; cdr3_aa: CASSFSGTGVYGYTF
d_call: TRBD1; clone_size: once; j_call: TRBJ1-6; v_call: TRBV6-1; cdr3_nt: TGTGCCAGCAGTGAAGAGGCGGGACAGGGGAATTCACCCCTCCACTTT; cdr3_aa: CASSEEAGQGNSPLHF
d_call: NA; clone_size: NA; j_call: TRBJ2-1; v_call: TRBV7-2; cdr3_nt: TGTGCCAGCAGCGTCCGCCGGGGTGAGCAGTTCTTC; cdr3_aa: CASSVRRGEQFF
d_call: TRBD1; clone_size: NA; j_call: TRBJ1-6; v_call: TRBV14; cdr3_nt: TGTGCCAGCGGCCTACAGGGGTCGGGTAATTCACCCCTCCACTTT; cdr3_aa: CASGLQGSGNSPLHF
d_call: NA; clone_size: NA; j_call: TRBJ1-2; v_call: TRBV18; cdr3_nt: TGTGCCAGCTCCCCGGACGGGGACTATGGCTACACCTTC; cdr3_aa: CASSPDGDYGYTF
d_call: NA; clone_size: NA; j_call: TRBJ1-2; v_call: TRBV5-1; cdr3_nt: TGCGCCAGCAGCCCGGACATCGATGGCTACACCTTC; cdr3_aa: CASSPDIDGYTF
d_call: TRBD1; clone_size: NA; j_call: TRBJ1-2; v_call: TRBV4-1; cdr3_nt: TGCGCCAGCAGCTACCTTCCGGGACAGGGCCACGGCGGCTACACCTTC; cdr3_aa: CASSYLPGQGHGGYTF